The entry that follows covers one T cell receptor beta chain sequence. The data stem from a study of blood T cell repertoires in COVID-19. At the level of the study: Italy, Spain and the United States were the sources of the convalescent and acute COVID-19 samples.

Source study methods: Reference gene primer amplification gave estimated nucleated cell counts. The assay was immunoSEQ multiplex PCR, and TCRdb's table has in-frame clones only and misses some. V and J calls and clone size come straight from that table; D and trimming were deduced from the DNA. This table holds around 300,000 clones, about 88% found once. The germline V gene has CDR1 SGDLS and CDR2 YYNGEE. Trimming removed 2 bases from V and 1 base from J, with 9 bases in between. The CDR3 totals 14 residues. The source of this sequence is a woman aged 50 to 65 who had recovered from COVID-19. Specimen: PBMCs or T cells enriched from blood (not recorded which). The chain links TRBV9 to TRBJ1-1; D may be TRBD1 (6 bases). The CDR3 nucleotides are TGTGCCAGCAGCGTGAGGACAGCGAACACTGAAGCTTTCTTT. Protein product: CASSVRTANTEAFF.